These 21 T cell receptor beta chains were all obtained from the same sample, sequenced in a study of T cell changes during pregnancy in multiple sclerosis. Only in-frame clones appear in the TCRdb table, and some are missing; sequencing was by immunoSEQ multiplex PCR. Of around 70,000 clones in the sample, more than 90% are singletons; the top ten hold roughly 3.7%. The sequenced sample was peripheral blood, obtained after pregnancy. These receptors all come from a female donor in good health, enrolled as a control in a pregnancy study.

In nucleotides, the CDR3 is TGTGCCAGCAGCTGGGCGGGCGGGGAGACCCAGTACTTC. This translates into CASSWAGGETQYF. The rearrangement uses TRBV7-2 and TRBJ2-5, with a tentative D call TRBD2 (5 bases). The germline V gene has CDR1 SGHTA and CDR2 FQGNSA. V lost 4 bases to trimming and J lost 5 bases, with 11 bases between them. CDR3 size: 13 residues.

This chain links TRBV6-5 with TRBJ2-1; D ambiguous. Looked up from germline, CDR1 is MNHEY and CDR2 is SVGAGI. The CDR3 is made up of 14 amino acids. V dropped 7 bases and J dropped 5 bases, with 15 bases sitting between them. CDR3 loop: CASTPVLGHNEQFF. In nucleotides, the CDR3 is TGTGCCAGCACCCCTGTTCTAGGTCACAATGAGCAGTTCTTC.

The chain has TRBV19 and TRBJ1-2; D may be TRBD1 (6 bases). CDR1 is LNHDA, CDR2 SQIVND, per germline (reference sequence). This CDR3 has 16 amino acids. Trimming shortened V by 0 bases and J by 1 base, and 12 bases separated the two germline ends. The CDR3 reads CASSIELTGYNYGYTF. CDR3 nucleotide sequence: TGTGCCAGTAGTATAGAGTTAACAGGGTATAACTATGGCTACACCTTC. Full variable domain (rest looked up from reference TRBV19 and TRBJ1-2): DGGITQSPKYLFRKEGQNVTLSCEQNLNHDAMYWYRQDPGQGLRLIYYSQIVNDFQKGDIAEGYSVSREKKESFPLTVTSAQKNPTAFYLCASSIELTGYNYGYTFGSGTRLTVV.

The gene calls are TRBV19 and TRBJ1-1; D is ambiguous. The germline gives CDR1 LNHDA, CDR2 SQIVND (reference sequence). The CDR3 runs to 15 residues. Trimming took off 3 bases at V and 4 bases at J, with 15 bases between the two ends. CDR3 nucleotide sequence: TGTGCCAGTAGTATCAGTATGGTAGGCGGCACTGAAGCTTTCTTT. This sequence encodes CASSISMVGGTEAFF. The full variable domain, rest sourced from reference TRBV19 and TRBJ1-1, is DGGITQSPKYLFRKEGQNVTLSCEQNLNHDAMYWYRQDPGQGLRLIYYSQIVNDFQKGDIAEGYSVSREKKESFPLTVTSAQKNPTAFYLCASSISMVGGTEAFFGQGTRLTVV.

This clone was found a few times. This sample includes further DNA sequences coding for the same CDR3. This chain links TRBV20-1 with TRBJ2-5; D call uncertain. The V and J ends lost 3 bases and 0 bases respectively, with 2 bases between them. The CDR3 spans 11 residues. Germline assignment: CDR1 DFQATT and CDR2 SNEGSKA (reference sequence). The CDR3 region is CSASNQETQYF. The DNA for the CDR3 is TGCAGTGCTAGTAACCAAGAGACCCAGTACTTC.

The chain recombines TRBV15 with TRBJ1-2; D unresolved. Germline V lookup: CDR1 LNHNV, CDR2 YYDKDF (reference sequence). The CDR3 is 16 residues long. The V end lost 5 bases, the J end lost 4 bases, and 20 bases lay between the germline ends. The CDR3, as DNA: TGTGCCACCAGCCCTACATTCAGACATAGTCCCTATGGCTACACCTTC. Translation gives CATSPTFRHSPYGYTF.

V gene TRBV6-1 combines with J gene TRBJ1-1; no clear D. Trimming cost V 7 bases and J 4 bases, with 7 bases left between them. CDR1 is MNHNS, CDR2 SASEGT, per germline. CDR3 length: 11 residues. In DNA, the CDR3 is TGTGCCAGCATCCCTACCACTGAAGCTTTCTTT. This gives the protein CASIPTTEAFF.

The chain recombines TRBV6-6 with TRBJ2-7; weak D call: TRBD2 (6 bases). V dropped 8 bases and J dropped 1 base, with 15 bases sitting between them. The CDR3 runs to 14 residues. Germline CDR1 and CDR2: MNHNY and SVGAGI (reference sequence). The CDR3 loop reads CASATTAGSYEQYF. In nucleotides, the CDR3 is TGTGCCAGCGCTACAACGGCGGGATCCTACGAGCAGTACTTC.

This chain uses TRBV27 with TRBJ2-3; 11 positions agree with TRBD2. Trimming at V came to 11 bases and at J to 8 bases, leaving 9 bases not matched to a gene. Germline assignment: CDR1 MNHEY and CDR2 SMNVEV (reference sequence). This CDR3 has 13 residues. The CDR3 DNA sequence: TGTGCCGCTGGGACTAGCGGAGTCCGTACGCAGTATTTT. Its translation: CAAGTSGVRTQYF.

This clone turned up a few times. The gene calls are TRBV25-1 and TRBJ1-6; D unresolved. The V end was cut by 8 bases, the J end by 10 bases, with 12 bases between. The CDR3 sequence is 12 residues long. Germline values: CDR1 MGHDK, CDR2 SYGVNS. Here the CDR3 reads CASSSYSSPLHF. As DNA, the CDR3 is TGTGCCAGCTCCTCCTACAGCTCACCCCTCCACTTT.

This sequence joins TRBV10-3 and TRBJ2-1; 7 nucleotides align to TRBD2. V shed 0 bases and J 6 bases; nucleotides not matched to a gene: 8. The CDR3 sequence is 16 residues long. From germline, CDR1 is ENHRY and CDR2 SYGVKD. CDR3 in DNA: TGTGCCATCAGTGAGTCCTTGGGGGAGGGCCCCAATGAGCAGTTCTTC. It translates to CAISESLGEGPNEQFF.

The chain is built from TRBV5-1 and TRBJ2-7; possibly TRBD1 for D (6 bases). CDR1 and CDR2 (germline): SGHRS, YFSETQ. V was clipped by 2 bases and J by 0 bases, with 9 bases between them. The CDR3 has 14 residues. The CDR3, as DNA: TGCGCCAGCAGCTTAGGGGGAACCTCCTACGAGCAGTACTTC. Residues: CASSLGGTSYEQYF.

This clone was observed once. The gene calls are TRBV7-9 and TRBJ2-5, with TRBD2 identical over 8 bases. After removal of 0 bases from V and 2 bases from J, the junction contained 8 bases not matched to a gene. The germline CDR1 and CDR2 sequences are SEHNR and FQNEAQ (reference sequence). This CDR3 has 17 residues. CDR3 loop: CASSLAASGSKQETQYF. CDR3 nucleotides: TGTGCCAGCAGCTTAGCCGCGAGCGGGAGTAAACAAGAGACCCAGTACTTC.

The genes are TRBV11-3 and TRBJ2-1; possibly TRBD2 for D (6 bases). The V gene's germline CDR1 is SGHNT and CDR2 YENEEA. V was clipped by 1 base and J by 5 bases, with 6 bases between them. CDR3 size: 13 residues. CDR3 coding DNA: TGTGCCAGCAGCTTAGGGGGGGACAATGAGCAGTTCTTC. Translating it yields CASSLGGDNEQFF.

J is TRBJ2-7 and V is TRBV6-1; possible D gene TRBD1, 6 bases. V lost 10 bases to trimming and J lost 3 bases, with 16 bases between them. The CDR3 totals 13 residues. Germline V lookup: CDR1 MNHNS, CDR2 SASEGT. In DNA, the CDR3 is TGTGCCACCTTACAGGGATATGGCTACGAGCAGTACTTC. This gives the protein CATLQGYGYEQYF.

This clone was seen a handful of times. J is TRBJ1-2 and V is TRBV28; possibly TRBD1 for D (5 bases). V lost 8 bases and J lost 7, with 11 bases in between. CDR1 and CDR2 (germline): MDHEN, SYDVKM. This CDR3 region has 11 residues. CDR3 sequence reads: CASEGAGGYTF. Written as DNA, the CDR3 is TGTGCCAGCGAAGGGGCTGGTGGCTACACCTTC.

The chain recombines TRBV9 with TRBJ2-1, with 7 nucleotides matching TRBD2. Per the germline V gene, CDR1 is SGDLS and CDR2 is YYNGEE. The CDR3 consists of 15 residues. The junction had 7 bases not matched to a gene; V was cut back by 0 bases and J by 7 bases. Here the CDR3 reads CASSVEVAGRNEQFF. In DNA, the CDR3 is TGTGCCAGCAGCGTAGAGGTAGCGGGTCGGAATGAGCAGTTCTTC. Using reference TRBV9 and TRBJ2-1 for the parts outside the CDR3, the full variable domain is DSGVTQTPKHLITATGQRVTLRCSPRSGDLSVYWYQQSLDQGLQFLIQYYNGEERAKGNILERFSAQQFPDLHSELNLSSLELGDSALYFCASSVEVAGRNEQFFGPGTRLTVL.

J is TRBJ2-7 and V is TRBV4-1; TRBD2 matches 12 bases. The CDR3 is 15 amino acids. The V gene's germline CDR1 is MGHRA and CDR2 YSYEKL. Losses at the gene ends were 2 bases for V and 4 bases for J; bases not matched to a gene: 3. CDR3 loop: CASSQTGTSGYEQYF. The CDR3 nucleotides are TGCGCCAGCAGCCAAACCGGGACTAGCGGGTACGAGCAGTACTTC.

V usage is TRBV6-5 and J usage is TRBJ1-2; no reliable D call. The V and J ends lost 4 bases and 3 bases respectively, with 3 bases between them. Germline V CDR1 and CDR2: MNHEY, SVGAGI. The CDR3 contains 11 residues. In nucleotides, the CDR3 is TGTGCCAGCAGTTCCGACTATGGCTACACCTTC. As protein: CASSSDYGYTF.

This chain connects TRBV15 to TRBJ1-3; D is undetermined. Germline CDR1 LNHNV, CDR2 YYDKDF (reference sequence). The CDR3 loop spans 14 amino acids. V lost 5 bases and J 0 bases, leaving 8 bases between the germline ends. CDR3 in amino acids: CATSAGSSGNTIYF. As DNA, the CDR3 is TGTGCCACCAGCGCGGGATCCTCTGGAAACACCATATATTTT.

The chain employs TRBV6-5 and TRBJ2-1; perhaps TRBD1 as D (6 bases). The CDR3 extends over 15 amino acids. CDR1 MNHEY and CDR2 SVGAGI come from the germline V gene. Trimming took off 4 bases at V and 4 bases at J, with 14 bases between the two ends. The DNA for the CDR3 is TGTGCCAGCAGTTTTCTGACAGGAGATTACAATGAGCAGTTCTTC. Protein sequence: CASSFLTGDYNEQFF.